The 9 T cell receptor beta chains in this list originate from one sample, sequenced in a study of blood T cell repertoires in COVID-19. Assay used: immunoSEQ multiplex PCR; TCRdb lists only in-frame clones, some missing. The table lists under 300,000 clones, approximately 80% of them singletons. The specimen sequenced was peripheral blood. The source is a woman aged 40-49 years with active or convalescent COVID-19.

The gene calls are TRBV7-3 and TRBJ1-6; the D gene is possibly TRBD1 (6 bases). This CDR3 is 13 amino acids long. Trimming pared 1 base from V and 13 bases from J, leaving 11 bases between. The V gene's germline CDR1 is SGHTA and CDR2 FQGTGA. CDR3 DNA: TGTGCCAGCAGCTTAAACACCCAGGGGCCCCTCCACTTT. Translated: CASSLNTQGPLHF.

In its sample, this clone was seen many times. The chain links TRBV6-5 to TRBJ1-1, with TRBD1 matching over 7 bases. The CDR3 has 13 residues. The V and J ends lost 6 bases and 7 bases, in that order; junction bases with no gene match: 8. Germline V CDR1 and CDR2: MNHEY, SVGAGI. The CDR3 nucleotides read TGTGCCAGCAGCCCGGGACAGCTTGTTGAAGCTTTCTTT. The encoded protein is CASSPGQLVEAFF.

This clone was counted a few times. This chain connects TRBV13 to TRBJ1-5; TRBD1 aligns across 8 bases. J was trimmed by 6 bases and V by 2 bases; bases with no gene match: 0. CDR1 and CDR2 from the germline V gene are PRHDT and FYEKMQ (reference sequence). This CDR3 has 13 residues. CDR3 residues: CASSLQGAQPQHF. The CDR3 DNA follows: TGTGCCAGCAGCTTACAGGGGGCTCAGCCCCAGCATTTT.

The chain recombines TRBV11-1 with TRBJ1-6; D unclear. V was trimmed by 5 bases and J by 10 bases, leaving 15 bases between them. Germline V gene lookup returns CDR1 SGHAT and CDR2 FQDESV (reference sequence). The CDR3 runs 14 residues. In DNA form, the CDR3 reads TGTGCCAGCAGCCGGAGTGATAGAGGATCACCCCTCCACTTT. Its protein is CASSRSDRGSPLHF.

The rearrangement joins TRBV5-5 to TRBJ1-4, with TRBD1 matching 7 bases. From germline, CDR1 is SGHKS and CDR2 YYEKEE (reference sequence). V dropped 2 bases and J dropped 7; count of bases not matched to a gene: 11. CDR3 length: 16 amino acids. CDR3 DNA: TGTGCCAGCAGCTTCTCCGATGCCAGGGGGTTTGAAAAACTGTTTTTT. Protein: CASSFSDARGFEKLFF.

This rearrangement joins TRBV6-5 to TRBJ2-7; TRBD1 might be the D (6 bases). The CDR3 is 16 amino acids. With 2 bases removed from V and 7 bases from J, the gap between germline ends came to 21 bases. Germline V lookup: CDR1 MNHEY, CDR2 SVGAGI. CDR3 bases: TGTGCCAGCAGTTACGGAAGGGACAAGGCCCGAGGGGAGCAGTACGTC. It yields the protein CASSYGRDKARGEQYV.

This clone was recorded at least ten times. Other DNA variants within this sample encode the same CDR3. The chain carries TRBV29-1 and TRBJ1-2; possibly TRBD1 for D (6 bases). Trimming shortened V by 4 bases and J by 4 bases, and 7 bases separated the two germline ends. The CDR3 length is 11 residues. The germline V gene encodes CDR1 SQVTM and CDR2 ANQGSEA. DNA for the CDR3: TGCAGCGTTGTCAGGGGCTATGGCTACACCTTC. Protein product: CSVVRGYGYTF. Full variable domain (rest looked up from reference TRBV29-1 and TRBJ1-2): SAVISQKPSRDICQRGTSLTIQCQVDSQVTMMFWYRQQPGQSLTLIATANQGSEATYESGFVIDKFPISRPNLTFSTLTVSNMSPEDSSIYLCSVVRGYGYTFGSGTRLTVV.

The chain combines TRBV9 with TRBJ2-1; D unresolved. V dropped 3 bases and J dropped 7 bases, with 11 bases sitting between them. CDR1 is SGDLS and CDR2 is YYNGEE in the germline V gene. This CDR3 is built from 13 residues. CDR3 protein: CASSGISGNEQFF. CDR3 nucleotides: TGTGCCAGCAGCGGGATTTCAGGAAATGAGCAGTTCTTC.

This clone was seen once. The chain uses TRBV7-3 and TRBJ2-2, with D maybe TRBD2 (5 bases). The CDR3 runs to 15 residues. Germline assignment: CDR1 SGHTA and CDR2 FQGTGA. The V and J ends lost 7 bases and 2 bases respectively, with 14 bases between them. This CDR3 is CASTSGLANTGELFF. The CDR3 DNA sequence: TGTGCCAGCACCTCCGGGCTAGCTAACACCGGGGAGCTGTTTTTT.